Sequencing of this T cell receptor (beta chain) was carried out in a study of blood T cell repertoires in COVID-19. Study background: PBMCs, B-cell-depleted T cells, or T cells were the source of the cDNA or gDNA that made up the material.

Germline V gene lookup returns CDR1 SGHAT and CDR2 FQDESV (reference sequence). This CDR3 region has 16 residues. V lost 5 bases to trimming and J lost 0 bases, with 17 bases between them. The data were produced by immunoSEQ multiplex PCR, yet TCRdb's version contains in-frame clones alone and is incomplete. Among roughly 280,000 clones listed, about 87% were seen once. The chain uses TRBV11-1 and TRBJ2-7; TRBD2 might be the D (5 bases). This clonotype was obtained from a woman younger than 45 with acute COVID-19. Source material: PBMCs or T cells enriched from blood (not recorded which). CDR3 region: CASSPWGEVLSYEQYF. In nucleotides, the CDR3 is TGTGCCAGCAGCCCCTGGGGAGAGGTCCTCTCCTACGAGCAGTACTTC.